This TCR beta chain was retrieved from a study of blood T cells in healthy people across ages. Findings and caveats of the study: In older individuals, TCR beta diversity per million T cells was lower, falling roughly linearly with age. Estimated diversity that came from one million T cells was considered an underestimate.

Trimming left V 4 bases short and J 0 bases short, with 18 bases between. The CDR3 covers 17 residues. Germline-derived CDR1 and CDR2 are MNHEY and SVGEGT. A word on this clonotype: Its antigen is not known.

Together with a sample-barcoded 5' primer, a J-beta primer mix was included in a second PCR lasting about 6 to 11 cycles. In TCRdb, the 5' RACE reads were re-called with MiXCR into one record per CDR3 protein. Of hundreds of thousands of distinct CDR3 sequences in the sample, roughly 43% were seen once. The authors isolated at least 6 million PBMCs per sample. Source material: blood. The clonotype originates from a man older than 75 in good health. J is TRBJ1-2 and V is TRBV6-2 or TRBV6-3, with D uncertain. Here the CDR3 reads CASSFSLRTLTNYGYTF. As DNA, the CDR3 is TGTGCCAGCAGTTTCTCCCTAAGGACCCTAACTAACTATGGCTACACCTTC.